This TCR beta chain was recorded in a study of cytotoxic CD8 clonotypes in ibrutinib-treated CLL (dated by TCRdb to about 2021). The study in broad terms: The cohort had eleven to twelve relapsed/refractory and around 16 treatment-naive patients; approximately 17 were IGHV unmutated. Responses were partial in 25 or so patients and complete in 2; after median roughly 69 months follow-up, about 14 stayed in remission and some twelve progressed. The response samples were drawn at a median of approximately 12 months into treatment, with a range of roughly 6 to 36 months. Samples averaged roughly 260,000 productive templates and approximately 100,000 productive rearrangements. Of the 70 to 90 people in the trial, approximately 26 had longitudinal samples available. Cryopreserved peripheral blood mononuclear cells were collected before treatment, at response, and at either disease progression or sustained remission. Every sample from remission and from progressive disease was obtained while the patients were still on ibrutinib.

Notes on this clone: The clone's antigen remains unknown. No much larger clonotype is one base removed from it; base qualities were not supplied.

Per the publication, the time point label means: roughly 25 months on ibrutinib. For TCR beta library preparation, approximately 2 micrograms of genomic DNA were extracted from the cryopreserved PBMCs. Longitudinal blood samples from CLL patients on ibrutinib monotherapy were analyzed using high-throughput TCR beta sequencing. Patients were enrolled in a phase 2 open-label single-center ibrutinib monotherapy trial. The paper's findings and limits, for the study overall: Sampling times were not matched between patients in sustained remission and patients whose disease was progressing, and lymph node repertoires were not examined. At baseline, clonality was higher than in age-matched healthy donors and showed a strong correlation with circulating CD8+ T-cell counts. Public clonotypes were found to be uncommon and were observed to contract or remain stable during treatment; the increase in clonality was shown to reflect expansion of private clonotypes at ibrutinib response. At ibrutinib response clonality went up, during sustained remission it held steady, and at progression it dropped back toward baseline.

V was cut back by 8 bases and J by 0 bases, leaving a gap of 11 bases between them. CDR3 length: 13 amino acids, cysteine to phenylalanine. Only the CDR3 portion is preserved as DNA: 39 bases, with reading frame beginning at the first base. From a lookup of the germline V gene, CDR1 and CDR2 are MNHEY and SVGAGI. A MiSeq instrument was used for deep resolution sequencing, which targeted depths ranging from 1 in 1 million up to 1 in 200,000 T cells, with coverage averaging 10x for each clonotype. The immunoSEQ hsTCRB Kit was used to generate the TCR beta libraries. On the authors' methods: Data were analyzed with ImmunoSEQ Data Assistant and ImmunoSEQ Analyzer, with V, D and J genes assigned per IMGT definitions. Clonality, with values ranging from 0 to 1, was calculated as one minus the normalized Shannon entropy of productive rearrangement frequencies. Public clonotype analysis was restricted to overrepresented clonotypes comprising at least 0.05% of each patient's repertoire. Approximately 14 age-matched healthy donor repertoires from immuneACCESS were used as controls for clonality. The clones in this table, taken by TCRdb from immuneACCESS, are in-frame only. Not every clone is retained; where verified, under half of the shortfall comes from an unresolved V gene, and the cause of the rest is unknown. The V and J calls and clone size are taken from that table; D and trimming were inferred from the DNA. The sample table shows hundreds of thousands of clones, and 70% are seen once. Together, the top ten hold less than 20% of the sample.

The source material was PBMCs, sampled after 24 months of ibrutinib treatment. The chain is encoded by TRBV6-5 joined to TRBJ2-7; there is no confident call for the D gene. The receptor's source is a human donor with chronic lymphocytic leukemia. At the DNA level, the sequence is TGTGCCAGCTACGGCCATAGCTCCTACGAGCAGTACTTC. This sequence encodes CASYGHSSYEQYF.